This TCR beta chain appears in the sequencing data of a study of regulatory T cells in long-lasting Graves disease. Overall study context: Graves' cases, newly diagnosed, had used antithyroid drugs under 3 months. General study points: It was peripheral blood alone, not thyroid tissue, that was studied. TCR diversity was lower in persistent Graves' patients than in newly diagnosed ones.

Time point here: newly diagnosed GD, antithyroid drugs for less than 3 months. Making the TCR library involved RNA that had been extracted from PBMCs. Construction of the TCR beta libraries employed iRepertoire HTBI primers in conjunction with Arm-PCR of CDR3 regions. One entry per CDR3 protein results from TCRdb running MiXCR on the multiplex PCR reads. The sample has around 250,000 distinct CDR3 sequences, 15% to 20% seen once. The V gene's germline CDR1 is DFQATT and CDR2 SNEGSKA (reference sequence). V shed 3 bases and J shed 10 bases, with 13 bases lying between them. This CDR3 is 12 amino acids long. This clonotype appeared many times. Its antigen is not identified.

The specimen comprised peripheral blood mononuclear cells (PBMCs), sampled at new diagnosis, from a patient treated with antithyroid drugs. The genes are TRBV20-1 and TRBJ2-1; D not certain. The sequence came from a female donor with Graves disease. DNA for the CDR3: TGCAGTGCTAGTCTGACTGGATGGGAGCAGTTCTTC. Translation: CSASLTGWEQFF.